This T cell receptor (beta chain) was recorded in a study of T cells after yellow fever vaccination. Germline trimming cut 4 bases from V and 10 bases from J; bases unmatched to any gene: 7. The CDR3 covers 13 residues. Germline values: CDR1 SGHNT, CDR2 YYREEE (reference sequence). Study-level results: The secondary T-cell response peaked on day 5, not day 15, but was weaker.

Details on this clonotype: Its specificity is not known.

Using its own MiXCR run on the 5' RACE reads, TCRdb lists one record per CDR3 protein. Seen here are about 320,000 distinct CDR3 sequences, roughly a tenth observed once, and the top ten hold over 3%. The chain joins TRBV5-4 to TRBJ1-4; 7 bases agree with TRBD1. The receptor comes from a man between 18 and 35 years old who received the YFV17D yellow fever vaccine. Material: CD4+ T cells sorted from PBMCs, obtained 45 days after the yellow fever booster vaccination. The CDR3 DNA reads TGTGCCAGCAGCACAGATCCAGGGGGAAAACTGTTTTTT. It yields the protein CASSTDPGGKLFF.